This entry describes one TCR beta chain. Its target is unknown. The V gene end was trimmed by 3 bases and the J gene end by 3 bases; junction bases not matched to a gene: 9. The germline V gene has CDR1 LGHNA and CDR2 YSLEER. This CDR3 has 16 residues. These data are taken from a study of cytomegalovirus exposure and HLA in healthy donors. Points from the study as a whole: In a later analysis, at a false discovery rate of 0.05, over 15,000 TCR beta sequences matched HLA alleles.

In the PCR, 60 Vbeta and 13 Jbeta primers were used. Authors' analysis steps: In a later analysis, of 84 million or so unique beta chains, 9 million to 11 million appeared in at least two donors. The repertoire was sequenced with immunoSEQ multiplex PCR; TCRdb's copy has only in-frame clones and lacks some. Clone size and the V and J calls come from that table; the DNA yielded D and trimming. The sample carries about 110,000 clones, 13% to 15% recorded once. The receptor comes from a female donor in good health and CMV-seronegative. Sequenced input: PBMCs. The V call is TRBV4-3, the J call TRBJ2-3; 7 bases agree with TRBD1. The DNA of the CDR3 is TGCGCCAGCAGCCAGATGACAGGGTCAGCGACAGATACGCAGTATTTT. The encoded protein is CASSQMTGSATDTQYF.